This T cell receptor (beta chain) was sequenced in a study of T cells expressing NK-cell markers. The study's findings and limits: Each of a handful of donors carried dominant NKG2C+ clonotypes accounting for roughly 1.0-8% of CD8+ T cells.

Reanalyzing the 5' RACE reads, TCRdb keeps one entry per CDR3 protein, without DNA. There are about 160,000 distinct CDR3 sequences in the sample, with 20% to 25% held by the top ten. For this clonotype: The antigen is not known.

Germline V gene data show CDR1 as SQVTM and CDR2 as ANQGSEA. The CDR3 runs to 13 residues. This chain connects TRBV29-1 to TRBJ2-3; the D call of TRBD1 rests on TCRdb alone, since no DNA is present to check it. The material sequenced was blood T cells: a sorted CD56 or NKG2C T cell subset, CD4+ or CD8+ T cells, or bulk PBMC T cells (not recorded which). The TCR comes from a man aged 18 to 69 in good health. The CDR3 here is CSVSDTITDTQYF.